The count of the clone carrying this TCR beta chain is one. This specimen comes from a study of shared clonotypes between healthy human individuals. Assay: immunoSEQ multiplex PCR; the TCRdb copy retains only in-frame clones and omits some. The data hold a few million clones, with approximately 93% observed a single time. Sequencing used naive CD4+ T cells from PBMCs. Subset indicated: CD45RA+ positively selected. This sequence originates from a man younger than 30 in good health. Some clones in this sample may be carry-over from other donors' samples.

The CDR3 reads CASSLRSTNRGNEQFF. The CDR3 nucleotides read TGTGCCAGCAGCTTACGTTCGACTAATAGGGGGAATGAGCAGTTCTTC. The rearrangement links TRBV7-6 to TRBJ2-1, with D possibly being TRBD1 (6 bases). Trimming removed 2 bases from V and 7 bases from J, with 18 bases in between. The germline CDR1 and CDR2 sequences are SGHVS and FNYEAQ. The CDR3 is 16 residues long. The variable domain in full, with the rest retrieved from reference TRBV7-6 and TRBJ2-1, is GAGVSQSPRYKVTKRGQDVALRCDPISGHVSLYWYRQALGQGPEFLTYFNYEAQQDKSGLPNDRFSAERPEGSISTLTIQRTEQRDSAMYRCASSLRSTNRGNEQFFGPGTRLTVL.